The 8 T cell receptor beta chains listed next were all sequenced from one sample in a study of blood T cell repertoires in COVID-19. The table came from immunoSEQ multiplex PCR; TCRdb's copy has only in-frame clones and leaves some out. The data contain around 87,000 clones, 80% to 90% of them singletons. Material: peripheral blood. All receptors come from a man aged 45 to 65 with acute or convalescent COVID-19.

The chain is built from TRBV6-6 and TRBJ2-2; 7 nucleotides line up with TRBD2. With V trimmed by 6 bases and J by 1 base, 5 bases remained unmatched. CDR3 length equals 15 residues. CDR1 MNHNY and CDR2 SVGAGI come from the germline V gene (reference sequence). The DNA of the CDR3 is TGTGCCAGCAGGAGCGGGGCCATGAACACCGGGGAGCTGTTTTTT. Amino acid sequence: CASRSGAMNTGELFF.

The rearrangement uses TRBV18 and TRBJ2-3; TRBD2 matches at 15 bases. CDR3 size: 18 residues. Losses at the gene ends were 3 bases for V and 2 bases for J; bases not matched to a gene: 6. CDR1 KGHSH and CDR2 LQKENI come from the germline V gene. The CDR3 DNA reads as TGTGCCAGCTCACCCCGGACTAGCGGGGGGGCAAACACAGATACGCAGTATTTT. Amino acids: CASSPRTSGGANTDTQYF.

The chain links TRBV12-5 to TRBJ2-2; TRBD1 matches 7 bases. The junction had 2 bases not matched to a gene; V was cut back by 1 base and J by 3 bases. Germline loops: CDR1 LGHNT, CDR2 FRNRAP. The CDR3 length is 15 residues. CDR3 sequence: CASGLGQGYTGELFF. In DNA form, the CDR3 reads TGTGCTAGTGGTTTGGGACAGGGTTACACCGGGGAGCTGTTTTTT. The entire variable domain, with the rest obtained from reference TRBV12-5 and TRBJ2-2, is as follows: DARVTQTPRHKVTEMGQEVTMRCQPILGHNTVFWYRQTMMQGLELLAYFRNRAPLDDSGMPKDRFSAEMPDATLATLKIQPSEPRDSAVYFCASGLGQGYTGELFFGEGSRLTVL.

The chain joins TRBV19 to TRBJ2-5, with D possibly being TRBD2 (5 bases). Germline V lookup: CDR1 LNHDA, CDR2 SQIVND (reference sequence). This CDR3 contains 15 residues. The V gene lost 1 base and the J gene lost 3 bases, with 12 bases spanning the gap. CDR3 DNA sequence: TGTGCCAGTAGTATAGGCGGGCTTCAAAAAGAGACCCAGTACTTC. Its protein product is CASSIGGLQKETQYF.

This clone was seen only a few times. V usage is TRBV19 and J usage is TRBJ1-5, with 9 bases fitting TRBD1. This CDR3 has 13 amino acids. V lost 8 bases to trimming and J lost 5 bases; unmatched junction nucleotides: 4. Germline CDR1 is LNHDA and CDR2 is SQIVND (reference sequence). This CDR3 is CASGGTGYQPQHF. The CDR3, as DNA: TGTGCCAGTGGAGGGACAGGGTATCAGCCCCAGCATTTT.

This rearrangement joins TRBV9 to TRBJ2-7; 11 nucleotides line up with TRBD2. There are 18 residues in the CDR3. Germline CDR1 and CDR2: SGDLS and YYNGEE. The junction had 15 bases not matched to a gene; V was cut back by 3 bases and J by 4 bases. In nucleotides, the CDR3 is TGTGCCAGCAGCGGAGAAGGGGTAGCGGGGGGGCCTAGTTACGAGCAGTACTTC. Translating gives CASSGEGVAGGPSYEQYF.

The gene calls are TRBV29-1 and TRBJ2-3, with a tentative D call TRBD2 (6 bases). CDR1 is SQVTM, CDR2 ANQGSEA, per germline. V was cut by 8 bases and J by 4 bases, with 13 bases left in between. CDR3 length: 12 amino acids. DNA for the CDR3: TGCAGCCTTAGACTAGACGCAGATACGCAGTATTTT. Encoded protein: CSLRLDADTQYF.

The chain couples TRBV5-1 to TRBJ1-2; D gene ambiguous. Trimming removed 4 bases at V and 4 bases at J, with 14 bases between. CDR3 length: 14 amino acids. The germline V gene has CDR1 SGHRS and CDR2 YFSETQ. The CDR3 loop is CASSQARGSYGYTF. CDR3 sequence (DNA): TGCGCCAGCAGCCAAGCCCGGGGTAGCTATGGCTACACCTTC.